This entry lists 14 T cell receptor beta chains sequenced from one sample in a study of cytomegalovirus exposure and HLA in healthy donors. Primers for the PCR totalled 60 Vbeta and 13 Jbeta. TCRdb's copy holds only in-frame clones and misses some; the assay was immunoSEQ multiplex PCR. Counted here are 200,000 to 300,000 clones, 85% occurring once; the ten biggest clones make up approximately 0.24%. Specimen: PBMCs. These receptors all stem from a girl aged 2 to 10 in good health and CMV-seronegative.

The chain carries TRBV25-1 and TRBJ1-4; 11 bases match TRBD1. Germline CDR1 reads MGHDK; CDR2 reads SYGVNS. The CDR3 length is 18 residues. After removal of 4 bases from V and 5 bases from J, the junction contained 12 bases not matched to a gene. The CDR3 region has the DNA TGTGCCAGCAGTGGGGACAGGACAGGGGGCGCTGAAAATGAAAAACTGTTTTTT. Amino acid sequence: CASSGDRTGGAENEKLFF.

The chain has TRBV18 and TRBJ2-3, with 7 nucleotides matching TRBD2. The J segment lost 2 bases and the V segment lost 7 bases, leaving 6 bases of the junction unmatched. The CDR3 has 14 amino acids. The germline V gene has CDR1 KGHSH and CDR2 LQKENI. The CDR3: CASCLGGVTDTQYF. The CDR3 DNA follows: TGTGCCAGCTGCCTGGGAGGGGTCACAGATACGCAGTATTTT.

The chain links TRBV23-1 to TRBJ2-5; 9 bases agree with TRBD1. TRBV23-1 has ORF status, its function being uncertain. J lost 5 bases, V lost 5 bases, and 9 bases had no gene match. CDR3 length: 15 residues. The CDR3 region is CASSITYRGRETQYF. CDR3 DNA sequence: TGCGCCAGCAGTATTACTTACAGGGGGCGGGAGACCCAGTACTTC.

This clone was found once. An end of the junction does not agree with germline; a read error may underlie this. The chain has TRBV2 and TRBJ1-2, with TRBD1 as a possible D gene (5 bases). Germline CDR1 and CDR2: SNHLY and FYNNEI. The CDR3 has 13 amino acids. CDR3 loop: CASREGAGYGYTF. The CDR3 region has the DNA TGTGCCAGCAGAGAAGGGGCGGGCTATGGCTACACCTTC. Filled out from reference TRBV2 and TRBJ1-2, the complete variable domain reads EPEVTQTPSHQVTQMGQEVILRCVPISNHLYFYWYRQILGQKVEFLVSFYNNEISEKSEIFDDQFSVERPDGSNFTLKIRSTKLEDSAMYFCASREGAGYGYTFGSGTRLTVV.

The rearrangement links TRBV30 to TRBJ1-3; D is possibly TRBD1 (5 bases). Germline CDR1 is GTSNPN and CDR2 is SVGIG (reference sequence). The CDR3 runs to 14 residues. V lost 3 bases and J lost 4, with 13 bases in between. The CDR3 DNA reads as TGTGCCTGGAGCGCTGACAGAGGAGGAAACACCATATATTTT. Translating it yields CAWSADRGGNTIYF.

This rearrangement joins TRBV6-1 to TRBJ2-4, with D possibly being TRBD2 (5 bases). The germline V gene has CDR1 MNHNS and CDR2 SASEGT. The CDR3 extends over 17 amino acids. Trimming cost V 1 base and J 0 bases, with 13 bases left between them. The CDR3 spells CASSEETTTLAKNIQYF. Written as DNA, the CDR3 is TGTGCCAGCAGTGAAGAGACTACTACCCTAGCCAAAAACATTCAGTACTTC.

The V call is TRBV6-1, the J call TRBJ2-7; 11 bases fit TRBD2. The J segment lost 0 bases and the V segment lost 3 bases, leaving 10 bases of the junction unmatched. The CDR3 totals 18 residues. Germline CDR1 is MNHNS and CDR2 is SASEGT. The CDR3 DNA reads as TGTGCCAGCAGTGATCCTCGACTAGCGGGGATCCTCTCCTACGAGCAGTACTTC. It translates to CASSDPRLAGILSYEQYF.

The J gene is TRBJ2-1, the V gene TRBV14; D possibly corresponds to TRBD2 (5 bases). Germline lookup yields CDR1 SGHDN and CDR2 FVKESK. This CDR3 spans 16 amino acids. V lost 5 bases to trimming and J lost 2 bases, with 16 bases between them. The CDR3, as DNA: TGTGCCAGCAGCGTCTTCGGGGAAAAGGCCTACAATGAGCAGTTCTTC. Translation: CASSVFGEKAYNEQFF.

The chain has TRBV9 and TRBJ2-1; unclear D gene. This CDR3 is 11 amino acids long. Germline assignment: CDR1 SGDLS and CDR2 YYNGEE. V shed 0 bases and J shed 9 bases, with 4 bases lying between them. CDR3 amino acids: CASSVGGEQFF. As DNA, the CDR3 is TGTGCCAGCAGCGTAGGAGGTGAGCAGTTCTTC.

The V gene is TRBV7-8, the J gene TRBJ2-1; D is possibly TRBD2 (6 bases). The germline gives CDR1 SGHVS, CDR2 FQNEAQ. Trimming stripped 5 bases from V and 9 bases from J, with 11 bases between. The CDR3 runs 12 residues. DNA of the CDR3: TGTGCCAGCAGCGCCCGGGGAGGTGAGCAGTTCTTC. Its translation is CASSARGGEQFF.

V usage is TRBV10-3 and J usage is TRBJ2-7; D is ambiguous. The CDR3 is 12 amino acids. Trimming took 6 bases from V and 0 from J, leaving 6 bases between them. CDR1 is ENHRY, CDR2 SYGVKD, per germline. The CDR3 reads CAIRTNSYEQYF. The CDR3 DNA sequence: TGTGCCATCAGGACAAACTCCTACGAGCAGTACTTC.

The chain couples TRBV6-1 to TRBJ2-5, with D uncertain. Between the trimmed V and J ends, which lost 4 bases and 4 bases, there was a span of 10 bases. CDR3 length: 13 residues. Germline CDR1 and CDR2: MNHNS and SASEGT. The chain's CDR3 is CASSVWRRETQYF. The CDR3 nucleotides read TGTGCCAGCAGTGTATGGCGGAGAGAGACCCAGTACTTC.

The rearrangement links TRBV28 to TRBJ1-5; D gene ambiguous. Germline V lookup: CDR1 MDHEN, CDR2 SYDVKM. Trimming removed 1 base at V and 7 bases at J, with 8 bases between. This CDR3 contains 13 residues. The chain's CDR3 is CASSLFGGQPQHF. The DNA of the CDR3 is TGTGCCAGCAGTTTATTTGGAGGACAGCCCCAGCATTTT.

This sequence joins TRBV5-4 and TRBJ2-3; TRBD2 agrees at 9 bases. From germline, CDR1 is SGHNT and CDR2 YYREEE (reference sequence). V shed 3 bases, J shed 1 base, and the junction held 3 bases outside the gene matches. The CDR3 is 15 amino acids. The CDR3 sequence is CASSWRTSGTDTQYF. CDR3 nucleotide sequence: TGTGCCAGCAGCTGGCGGACTAGCGGCACAGATACGCAGTATTTT.